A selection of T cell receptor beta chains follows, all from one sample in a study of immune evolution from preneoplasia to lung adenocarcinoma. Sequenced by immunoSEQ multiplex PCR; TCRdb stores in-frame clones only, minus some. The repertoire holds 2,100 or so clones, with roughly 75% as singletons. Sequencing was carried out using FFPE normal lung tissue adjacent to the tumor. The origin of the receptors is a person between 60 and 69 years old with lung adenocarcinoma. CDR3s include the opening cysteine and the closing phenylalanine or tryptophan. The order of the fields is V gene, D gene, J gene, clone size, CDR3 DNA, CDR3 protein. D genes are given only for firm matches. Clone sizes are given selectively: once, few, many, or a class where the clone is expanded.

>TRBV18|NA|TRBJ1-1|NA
TGTGCCAGCTCACCACGGGGGGGGGAGTCGAACACTGAAGCTTTCTTT
CASSPRGGESNTEAFF
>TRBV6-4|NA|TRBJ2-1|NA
TGTGCCAGCAGTGAAGATCTCAGCTCCTACAATGAGCAGTTCTTC
CASSEDLSSYNEQFF
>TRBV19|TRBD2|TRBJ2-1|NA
TGTGCCAGTAAACGTACCGGACTAGCGGATTACAATGAGCAGTTCTTC
CASKRTGLADYNEQFF
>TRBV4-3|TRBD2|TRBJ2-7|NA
TGCGCCAGCAGCCCCCGACCGGGACTAGCGGGAGGAGACGGACAGTACTTC
CASSPRPGLAGGDGQYF
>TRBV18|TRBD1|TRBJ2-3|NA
TGTGCCAGCTCACCACCAGGGTTAAGGACAGGCCGCGGCCTGGCTACGCAGTATTTT
CASSPPGLRTGRGLATQYF
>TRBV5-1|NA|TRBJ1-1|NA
TGCGCCAGCAGCTTGGAGGGGAGGACTGAAGCTTTCTTT
CASSLEGRTEAFF
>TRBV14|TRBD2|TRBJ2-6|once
TGTGCCAGCAGCCGCCGACTAGCGGGAGGGTGGGGGGCCAACGTCCTGACTTTC
CASSRRLAGGWGANVLTF
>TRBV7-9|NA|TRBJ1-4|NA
TGTGCCAGCACTAAAGGGCCAACCCCTAATGAAAAACTGTTTTTT
CASTKGPTPNEKLFF
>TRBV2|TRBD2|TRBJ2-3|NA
TGTGCCAGCAGGATCGGGGGGAGCACAGATACGCAGTATTTT
CASRIGGSTDTQYF
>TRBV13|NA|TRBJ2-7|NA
TGTGCCAGCAGCCCAGGAGGCTACGAGCAGTACTTC
CASSPGGYEQYF
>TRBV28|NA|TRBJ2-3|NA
TGTGCCAGCAGTTCTAGAGATACGCAGTATTTT
CASSSRDTQYF
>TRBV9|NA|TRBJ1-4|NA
TGTGCCAGCAGCTGGGAGGCAACTAATGAAAAACTGTTTTTT
CASSWEATNEKLFF
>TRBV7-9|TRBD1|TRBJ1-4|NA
TGTGCCAGCAGCCCACGGACAGGGGGAAATACAACTAATGAAAAACTGTTTTTT
CASSPRTGGNTTNEKLFF
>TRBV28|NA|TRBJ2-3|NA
TGTGCCAGCAGTTTGCCCGGTGGCAGGGCAGATACGCAGTATTTT
CASSLPGGRADTQYF
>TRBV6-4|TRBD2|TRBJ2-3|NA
TGTGCCAGCAGAGCCGGGACTAGCGATACAGATACGCAGTATTTT
CASRAGTSDTDTQYF
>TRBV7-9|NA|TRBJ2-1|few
TGTGCCAGCAGCTTAGAGGCGGGGGGGACAGGGTACTCCAATGAGCAGTTCTTC
CASSLEAGGTGYSNEQFF
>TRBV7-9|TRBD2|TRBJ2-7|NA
TGTGCCAGCAGCTTAACTAGCGGGCCCCTATACGAGCAGTACTTC
CASSLTSGPLYEQYF
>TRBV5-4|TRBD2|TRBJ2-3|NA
TGTGCCAGCAGCTCTGGACTTCCTAGCGGTTACACAGATACGCAGTATTTT
CASSSGLPSGYTDTQYF
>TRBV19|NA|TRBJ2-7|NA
TGTGCCAGTAGTACCCCACAGGTTCCGGGCGAGCAGTACTTC
CASSTPQVPGEQYF
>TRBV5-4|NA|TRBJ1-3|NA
TGTGCCAGCAGCCAAAGAGGAAACACCATATATTTT
CASSQRGNTIYF
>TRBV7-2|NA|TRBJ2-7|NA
TGTGCCAGCAGCTCTCCCAGGGGATCCGACGAGCAGTACTTC
CASSSPRGSDEQYF
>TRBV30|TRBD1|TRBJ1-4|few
TGTGCCTGGCTTTCACGGGACAGGGGGGTAACTAATGAAAAACTGTTTTTT
CAWLSRDRGVTNEKLFF
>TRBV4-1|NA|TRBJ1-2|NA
TGCGCCAGCAGCCAAGAAAGTTCCCTGTCGGGTGGCTACACCTTT
CASSQESSLSGGYTF
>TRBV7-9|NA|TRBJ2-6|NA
TGTGCCAGCAGCCTGACGGAGGGGGCCAACGTCCTGACTTTC
CASSLTEGANVLTF
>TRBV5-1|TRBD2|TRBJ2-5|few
TGCGCCAGCAGCCCGGGACTAGACCAAGAGACCCAGTACTTC
CASSPGLDQETQYF
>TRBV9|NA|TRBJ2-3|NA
TGTGCCAGCAGCGTTGGTTCGGGGGAGGCGGGGCATACGCAGTATTTT
CASSVGSGEAGHTQYF
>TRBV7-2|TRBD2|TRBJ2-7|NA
TGTGCCAGCCGTAAGAGCGGGGGCTCCTACGAGCAGTACTTC
CASRKSGGSYEQYF
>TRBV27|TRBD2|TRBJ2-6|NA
TGTGCCAGCAGTTCCGGTCTAGCGGGCTCTGGGGCCAACGTCCTGACTTTC
CASSSGLAGSGANVLTF
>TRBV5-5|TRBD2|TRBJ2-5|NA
TGTGCCAGCAGCTTGGCAGCGGGAGTCAGAGAGACCCAGTACTTC
CASSLAAGVRETQYF